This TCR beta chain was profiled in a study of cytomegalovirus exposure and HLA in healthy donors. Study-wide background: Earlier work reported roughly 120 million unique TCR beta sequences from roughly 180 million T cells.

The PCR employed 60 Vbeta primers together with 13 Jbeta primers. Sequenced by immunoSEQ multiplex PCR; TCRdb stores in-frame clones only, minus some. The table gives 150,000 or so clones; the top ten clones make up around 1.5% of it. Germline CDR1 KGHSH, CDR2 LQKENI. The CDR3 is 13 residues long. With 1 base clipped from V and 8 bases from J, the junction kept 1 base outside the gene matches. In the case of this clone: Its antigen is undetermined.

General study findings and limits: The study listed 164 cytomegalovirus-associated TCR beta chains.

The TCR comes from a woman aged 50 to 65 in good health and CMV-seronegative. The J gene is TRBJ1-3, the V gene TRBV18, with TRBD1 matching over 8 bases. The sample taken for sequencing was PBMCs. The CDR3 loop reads CASSPQQGDTIYF. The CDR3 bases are TGTGCCAGCTCACCACAACAGGGGGACACCATATATTTT. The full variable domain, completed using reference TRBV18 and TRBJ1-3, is NAGVMQNPRHLVRRRGQEARLRCSPMKGHSHVYWYRQLPEEGLKFMVYLQKENIIDESGMPKERFSAEFPKEGPSILRIQQVVRGDSAAYFCASSPQQGDTIYFGEGSWLTVV.